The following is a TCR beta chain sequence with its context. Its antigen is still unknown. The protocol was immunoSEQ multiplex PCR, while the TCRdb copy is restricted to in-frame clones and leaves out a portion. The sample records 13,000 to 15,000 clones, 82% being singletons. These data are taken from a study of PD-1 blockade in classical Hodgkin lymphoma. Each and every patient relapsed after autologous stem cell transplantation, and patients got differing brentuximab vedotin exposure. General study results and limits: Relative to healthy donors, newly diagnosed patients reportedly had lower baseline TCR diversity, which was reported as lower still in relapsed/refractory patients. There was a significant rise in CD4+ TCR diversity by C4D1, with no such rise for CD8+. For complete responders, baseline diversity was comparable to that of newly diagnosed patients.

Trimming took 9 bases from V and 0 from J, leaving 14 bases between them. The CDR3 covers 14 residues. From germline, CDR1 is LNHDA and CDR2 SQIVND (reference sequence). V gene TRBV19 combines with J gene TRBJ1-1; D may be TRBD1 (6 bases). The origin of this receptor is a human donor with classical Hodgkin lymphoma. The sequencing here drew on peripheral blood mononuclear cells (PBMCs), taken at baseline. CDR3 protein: CASTQGFVNTEAFF. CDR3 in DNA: TGTGCCAGCACTCAGGGGTTTGTGAACACTGAAGCTTTCTTT.